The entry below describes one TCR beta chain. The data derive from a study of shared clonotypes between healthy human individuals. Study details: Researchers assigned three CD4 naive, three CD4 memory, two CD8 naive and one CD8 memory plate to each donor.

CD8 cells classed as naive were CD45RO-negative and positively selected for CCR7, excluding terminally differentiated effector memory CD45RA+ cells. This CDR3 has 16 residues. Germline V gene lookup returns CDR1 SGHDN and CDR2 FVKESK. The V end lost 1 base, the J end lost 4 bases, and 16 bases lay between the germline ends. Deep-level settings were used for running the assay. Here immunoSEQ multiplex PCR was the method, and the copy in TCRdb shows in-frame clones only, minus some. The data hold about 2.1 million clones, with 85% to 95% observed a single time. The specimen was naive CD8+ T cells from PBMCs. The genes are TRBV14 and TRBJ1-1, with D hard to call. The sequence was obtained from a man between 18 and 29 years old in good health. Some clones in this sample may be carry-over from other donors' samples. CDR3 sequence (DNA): TGTGCCAGCAGCCAAGGATGGGCAGCCCGGGGCACTGAAGCTTTCTTT. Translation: CASSQGWAARGTEAFF.